This paragraph reports one T cell receptor beta chain. Its specificity is unknown. This specimen belongs to a study of T-cell memory formation after mild COVID-19. General study findings and limits: Later expanders leaned toward CD4+, whereas clones contracting from day 15 to 85 were balanced CD4/CD8.

CDR3 size: 15 residues. CDR1 and CDR2 (germline): SGHRS, YFSETQ. V lost 3 bases and J lost 2; bases outside the gene matches: 7. One entry per CDR3 protein results from TCRdb running MiXCR on the 5' RACE reads. This table holds about 240,000 distinct CDR3 sequences, approximately 10% found once. The clonotype originates from a man between 18 and 35 years old who had mild COVID-19 (a few samples of this study predate the infection). Cell type and time point are not known. The rearrangement uses TRBV5-1 and TRBJ1-2; the match to TRBD1 covers 7 bases. Specimen: PBMCs or a T cell subset sorted from them (not recorded which). The CDR3 spells CASSSTPGQNYGYTF. The CDR3 coding sequence is TGCGCCAGCAGCTCCACCCCGGGACAGAACTATGGCTACACCTTC.